These 17 T cell receptor beta chains share one sample of origin, sequenced in a study of cytomegalovirus exposure and HLA in healthy donors (dated by TCRdb to 2016 to 2017). Libraries came from the immunoSEQ multiplex PCR assay. For the multiplex PCR, a mixture combining 60 forward primers for TCR Vbeta segments and 13 reverse primers for TCR Jbeta segments was used. Entries here come from immuneACCESS through TCRdb and include only in-frame sequences with V and J called. Some clones fail to appear in such tables; in the studies checked, an unresolved V gene covers under half of the shortfall, and the cause of the remainder is unknown. The sample table records tens of thousands of clones. More than 2% of the sample is taken by the ten largest. The sequencing sample was made of PBMCs. Source of these receptors: a woman between 18 and 30 years old in good health and CMV-seronegative.

V is TRBV28 and J is TRBJ1-5; D is unclear. V was shortened by 11 bases and J by 4 bases, with 15 bases between the two germline ends. The CDR3 covers 13 residues. Germline V CDR1 and CDR2: MDHEN, SYDVKM. CDR3: CAASGISNQPQHF. CDR3 nucleotides: TGTGCCGCTTCCGGGATTTCAAATCAGCCCCAGCATTTT.

The CDR3 sequence is CASSEGTGGPDTQYF. DNA of the CDR3: TGTGCCAGCAGTGAAGGGACAGGGGGCCCAGATACGCAGTATTTT. The chain employs TRBV6-1 and TRBJ2-3; 11 bases map to TRBD1. CDR1 and CDR2 (germline): MNHNS, SASEGT. The CDR3 is made up of 15 amino acids. V lost 1 base and J lost 4; bases outside the gene matches: 1.

The CDR3 DNA follows: TGTGCCAGCAGTTATAGGAGACAGGGGTCATGCGAGACCCAGTACTTC. This translates into CASSYRRQGSCETQYF. V and J are TRBV6-7 and TRBJ2-5; 8 bases are shared with TRBD1. TRBV6-7 belongs to the ORF category, with a function that is uncertain. The CDR3 has 16 amino acids. J gave up 5 bases and V 3 bases, and 11 bases lay outside the gene matches.

Note on this clone: One end of the junction varies from germline; a read error may be responsible. The V and J genes are TRBV5-1 and TRBJ2-7, with a weak D call TRBD2 (5 bases). The germline gives CDR1 SGHRS, CDR2 YFSETQ. The CDR3 has 16 amino acids. DNA of the CDR3: TGCGCCAGCAGGTCCGGACTCCGCCCGTCGATGGACGAGCGGTACTTC. Translated, it gives CASRSGLRPSMDERYF.

This sequence joins TRBV6-5 and TRBJ2-7, with TRBD1 identical over 8 bases. V shed 6 bases, J shed 2 bases, and the junction held 3 bases outside the gene matches. Germline CDR1 and CDR2: MNHEY and SVGAGI. This CDR3 is built from 13 residues. Here the CDR3 reads CASSTGGTYEQYF. The CDR3 DNA sequence: TGTGCCAGCAGCACAGGGGGAACCTACGAGCAGTACTTC.

The chain links TRBV7-3 to TRBJ1-1; D is perhaps TRBD1 (5 bases). The CDR3 is made up of 15 amino acids. In germline, CDR1 is SGHTA, CDR2 FQGTGA. V lost 8 bases, J lost 1 base, and 17 bases lay in between. In nucleotides, the CDR3 is TGTGCCAGCGGCGTCGTGGACACGGAGAACACTGAAGCTTTCTTT. It specifies CASGVVDTENTEAFF.

The rearrangement uses TRBV4-2 and TRBJ2-3, with TRBD1 matching 7 bases. The CDR3 is made up of 15 amino acids. The junction had 6 bases not matched to a gene; V was cut back by 4 bases and J by 2 bases. Germline values: CDR1 LGHNA, CDR2 YNFKEQ. In DNA form, the CDR3 reads TGTGCCAGCAGCCTTGGACAGGTCAACACAGATACGCAGTATTTT. This codes for CASSLGQVNTDTQYF.

J is TRBJ1-1 and V is TRBV7-9; D not certain. V shed 3 bases and J shed 0 bases, with 11 bases lying between them. In germline, CDR1 is SEHNR, CDR2 FQNEAQ (reference sequence). This CDR3 contains 15 residues. The CDR3 spells CASSLTTAMNTEAFF. CDR3 in DNA: TGTGCCAGCAGCTTGACGACTGCCATGAACACTGAAGCTTTCTTT.

CDR3 loop: CASIGATGTSPDTQYF. In nucleotides, the CDR3 is TGTGCCAGCATAGGGGCAACCGGGACTAGTCCAGATACGCAGTATTTT. The chain links TRBV28 to TRBJ2-3; 8 bases are shared with TRBD2. Germline assignment: CDR1 MDHEN and CDR2 SYDVKM. The V gene end was trimmed by 7 bases and the J gene end by 4 bases; junction bases not matched to a gene: 13. CDR3 length equals 16 residues.

The chain joins TRBV18 to TRBJ2-4, with TRBD1 matching over 11 bases. The germline V gene encodes CDR1 KGHSH and CDR2 LQKENI. The CDR3 loop spans 15 amino acids. The V segment lost 6 bases and the J segment 8 bases; nucleotides outside the gene matches: 9. The CDR3 nucleotides read TGTGCCAGCTCTTCCGTTCGGGACAGGGGGGACATTCAGTACTTC. As protein: CASSSVRDRGDIQYF.

This rearrangement joins TRBV7-9 to TRBJ2-2; tentatively, D is TRBD1 (5 bases). Germline V gene lookup returns CDR1 SEHNR and CDR2 FQNEAQ (reference sequence). V lost 4 bases and J lost 2, with 14 bases in between. The CDR3 sequence is 16 residues long. The CDR3 DNA reads as TGTGCCAGCAGCTCCGAACCACAGGCTAACACCGGGGAGCTGTTTTTT. Amino acid sequence: CASSSEPQANTGELFF.

The V and J genes are TRBV4-2 and TRBJ1-6; no clear D gene. The germline V gene encodes CDR1 LGHNA and CDR2 YNFKEQ. The CDR3 extends over 14 amino acids. V was trimmed by 4 bases and J by 7 bases, leaving 11 bases between them. The DNA for the CDR3 is TGTGCCAGCAGCCCGGGATTAGGGAATTCACCCCTCCACTTT. Protein: CASSPGLGNSPLHF.

The chain uses TRBV5-1 and TRBJ2-1, with 9 bases identical to TRBD2. The CDR3 extends over 14 amino acids. Germline V gives CDR1 SGHRS, CDR2 YFSETQ. V trimming: 2 bases; J trimming: 8 bases; junction bases outside the gene matches: 5. DNA for the CDR3: TGCGCCAGCAGCTTCTTAGCGGGAGTCGATGAGCAGTTCTTC. Its translation is CASSFLAGVDEQFF. Combining the CDR3 with reference TRBV5-1 and TRBJ2-1 gives the whole variable domain KAGVTQTPRYLIKTRGQQVTLSCSPISGHRSVSWYQQTPGQGLQFLFEYFSETQRNKGNFPGRFSGRQFSNSRSEMNVSTLELGDSALYLCASSFLAGVDEQFFGPGTRLTVL.

CDR3 amino acids: CASTFTNTGELFF. The CDR3 region has the DNA TGTGCCAGCACATTCACGAACACCGGGGAGCTGTTTTTT. The chain links TRBV6-5 to TRBJ2-2; D gene uncertain. Trimming took 7 bases from V and 0 from J, leaving 6 bases between them. This CDR3 comprises 13 residues. Germline CDR1 reads MNHEY; CDR2 reads SVGAGI.

J is TRBJ1-6 and V is TRBV5-1; the D gene is possibly TRBD1 (5 bases). The CDR3 spans 16 residues. Germline CDR1 is SGHRS and CDR2 is YFSETQ. Trimming took off 0 bases at V and 9 bases at J, with 16 bases between the two ends. Here the CDR3 DNA reads TGCGCCAGCAGCTTGGATGGACAAGACCTCGGTTCACCCCTCCACTTT. This codes for CASSLDGQDLGSPLHF.

The rearrangement joins TRBV5-6 to TRBJ2-1; the D gene is possibly TRBD2 (6 bases). The CDR3 runs to 13 residues. The V end lost 4 bases, the J end lost 9 bases, and 14 bases lay between the germline ends. The germline CDR1 and CDR2 sequences are SGHDT and YYEEEE. The DNA of the CDR3 is TGTGCCAGCAGCCCCAGACTGGGAGGTGAGCAGTTCTTC. Translating it yields CASSPRLGGEQFF.

The rearrangement links TRBV9 to TRBJ1-6; TRBD1 might be the D (6 bases). The CDR3 totals 16 residues. V lost 0 bases and J lost 5, with 12 bases in between. The germline CDR1 and CDR2 sequences are SGDLS and YYNGEE. CDR3 region: CASSVGGTGNNSPLHF. The CDR3, as DNA: TGTGCCAGCAGCGTAGGCGGAACAGGGAATAATTCACCCCTCCACTTT.